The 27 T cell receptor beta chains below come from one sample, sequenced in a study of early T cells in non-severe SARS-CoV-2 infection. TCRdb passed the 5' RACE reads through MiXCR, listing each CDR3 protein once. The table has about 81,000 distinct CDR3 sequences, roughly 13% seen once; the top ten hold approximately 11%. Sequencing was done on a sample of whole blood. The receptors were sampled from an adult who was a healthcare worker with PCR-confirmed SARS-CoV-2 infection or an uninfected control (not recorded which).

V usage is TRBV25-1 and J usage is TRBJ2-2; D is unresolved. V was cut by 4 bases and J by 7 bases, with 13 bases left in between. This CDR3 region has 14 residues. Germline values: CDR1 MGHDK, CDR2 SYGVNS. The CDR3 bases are TGTGCCAGCAGTGGCCCCCTTATCAGCGGGGAGCTGTTTTTT. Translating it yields CASSGPLISGELFF. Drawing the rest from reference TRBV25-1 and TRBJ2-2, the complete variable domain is EADIYQTPRYLVIGTGKKITLECSQTMGHDKMYWYQQDPGMELHLIHYSYGVNSTEKGDLSSESTVSRIRTEHFPLTLESARPSHTSQYLCASSGPLISGELFFGEGSRLTVL.

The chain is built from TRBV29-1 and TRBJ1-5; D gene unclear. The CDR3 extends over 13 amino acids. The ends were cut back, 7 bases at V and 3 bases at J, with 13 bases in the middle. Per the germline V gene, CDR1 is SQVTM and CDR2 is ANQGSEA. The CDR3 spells CSASGSSNQPQHF. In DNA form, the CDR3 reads TGCAGCGCCTCCGGGTCTTCCAATCAGCCCCAGCATTTT.

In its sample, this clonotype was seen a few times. The CDR3 DNA reads TGTGCCTGGGGACAGGGGAACGAGGGTCAGCCCCAGCATTTT. Translating it yields CAWGQGNEGQPQHF. The gene calls are TRBV30 and TRBJ1-5; 9 bases are a match to TRBD1. Germline CDR1 is GTSNPN and CDR2 is SVGIG (reference sequence). V shed 5 bases, J shed 6 bases, and the junction held 8 bases outside the gene matches. This CDR3 is built from 14 residues. Full variable domain (outside the CDR3, taken from reference TRBV30 and TRBJ1-5): SQTIHQWPATLVQPVGSPLSLECTVEGTSNPNLYWYRQAAGRGLQLLFYSVGIGQISSEVPQNLSASRPQDRQFILSSKKLLLSDSGFYLCAWGQGNEGQPQHFGDGTRLSIL.

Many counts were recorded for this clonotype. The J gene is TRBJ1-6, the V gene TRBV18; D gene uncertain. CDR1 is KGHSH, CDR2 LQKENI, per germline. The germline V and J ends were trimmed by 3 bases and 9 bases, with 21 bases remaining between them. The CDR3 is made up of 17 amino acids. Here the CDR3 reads CASSPWPPSRSPSPLHF. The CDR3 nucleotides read TGTGCCAGCTCACCTTGGCCGCCTAGCCGATCCCCTTCACCCCTCCACTTT.

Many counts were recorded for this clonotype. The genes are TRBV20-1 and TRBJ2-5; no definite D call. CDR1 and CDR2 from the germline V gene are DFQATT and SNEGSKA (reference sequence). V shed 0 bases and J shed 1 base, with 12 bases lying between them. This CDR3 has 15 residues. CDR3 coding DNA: TGCAGTGCTAGAGATCCCCGACTTTCCCAAGAGACCCAGTACTTC. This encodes CSARDPRLSQETQYF.

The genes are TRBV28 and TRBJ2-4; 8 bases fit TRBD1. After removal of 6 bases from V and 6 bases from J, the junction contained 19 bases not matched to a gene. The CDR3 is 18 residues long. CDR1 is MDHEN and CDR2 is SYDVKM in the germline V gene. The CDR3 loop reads CASSQKSGGIASGNIQYF. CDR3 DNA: TGTGCCAGCAGCCAGAAATCAGGGGGCATAGCATCGGGAAACATTCAGTACTTC. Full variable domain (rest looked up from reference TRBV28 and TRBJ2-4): DVKVTQSSRYLVKRTGEKVFLECVQDMDHENMFWYRQDPGLGLRLIYFSYDVKMKEKGDIPEGYSVSREKKERFSLILESASTNQTSMYLCASSQKSGGIASGNIQYFGAGTRLSVL.

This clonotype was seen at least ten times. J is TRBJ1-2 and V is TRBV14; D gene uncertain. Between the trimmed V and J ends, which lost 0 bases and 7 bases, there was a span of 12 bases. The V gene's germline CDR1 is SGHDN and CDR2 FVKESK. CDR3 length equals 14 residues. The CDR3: CASSQENGISGYTF. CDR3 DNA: TGTGCCAGCAGCCAAGAGAATGGCATATCTGGCTACACCTTC.

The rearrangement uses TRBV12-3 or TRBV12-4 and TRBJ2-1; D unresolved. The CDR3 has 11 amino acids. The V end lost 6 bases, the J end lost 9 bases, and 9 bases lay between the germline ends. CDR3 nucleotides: TGTGCCAGCAGCGCCGCGCGTGAGCAGTTCTTC. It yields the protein CASSAAREQFF.

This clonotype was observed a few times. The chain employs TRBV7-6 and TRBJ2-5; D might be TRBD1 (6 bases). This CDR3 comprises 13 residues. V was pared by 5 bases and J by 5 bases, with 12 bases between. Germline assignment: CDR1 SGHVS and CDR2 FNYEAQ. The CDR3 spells CASSRQGWETQYF. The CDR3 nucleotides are TGTGCCAGCAGCCGCCAGGGGTGGGAGACCCAGTACTTC.

CDR3 nucleotides: TGCAGTGCCGTCCGGACTGAGGACGACACTGAAGCTTTCTTT. It is translated as CSAVRTEDDTEAFF. The chain is built from TRBV20-1 and TRBJ1-1; no clear D. V lost 6 bases and J lost 3, with 17 bases in between. Germline CDR1 DFQATT, CDR2 SNEGSKA (reference sequence). This CDR3 is built from 14 residues.

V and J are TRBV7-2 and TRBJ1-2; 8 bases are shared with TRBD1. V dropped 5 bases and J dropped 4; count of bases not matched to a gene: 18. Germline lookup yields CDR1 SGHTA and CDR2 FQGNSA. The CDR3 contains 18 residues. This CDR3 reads CASSLAPDRVGLGYGYTF. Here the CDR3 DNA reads TGTGCCAGCAGCCTCGCCCCGGACAGGGTGGGGCTGGGCTATGGCTACACCTTC.

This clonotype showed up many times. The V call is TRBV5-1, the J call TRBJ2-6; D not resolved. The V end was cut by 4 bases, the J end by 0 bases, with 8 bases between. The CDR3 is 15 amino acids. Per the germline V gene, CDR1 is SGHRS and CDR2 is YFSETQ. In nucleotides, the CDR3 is TGCGCCAGCAGCCCGGCCCTCTCTGGGGCCAACGTCCTGACTTTC. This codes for CASSPALSGANVLTF.

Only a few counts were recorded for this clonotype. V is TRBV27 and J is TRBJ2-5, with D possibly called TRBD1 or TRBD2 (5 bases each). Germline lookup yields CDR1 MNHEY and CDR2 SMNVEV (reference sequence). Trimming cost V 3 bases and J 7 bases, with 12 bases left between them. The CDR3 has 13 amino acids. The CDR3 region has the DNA TGTGCCAGCAGTTTCAGGGAGATGGGGACCCAGTACTTC. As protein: CASSFREMGTQYF.

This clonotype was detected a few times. CDR3 coding DNA: TGTGCCAGCAGCTACCCCAAAGCAGGGAACACAGATACGCAGTATTTT. It translates to CASSYPKAGNTDTQYF. This sequence joins TRBV7-6 and TRBJ2-3; D may be TRBD1 (5 bases). The CDR3 length is 16 residues. CDR1 and CDR2 from the germline V gene are SGHVS and FNYEAQ. Between the trimmed V and J ends, which lost 4 bases and 2 bases, there was a span of 16 bases.

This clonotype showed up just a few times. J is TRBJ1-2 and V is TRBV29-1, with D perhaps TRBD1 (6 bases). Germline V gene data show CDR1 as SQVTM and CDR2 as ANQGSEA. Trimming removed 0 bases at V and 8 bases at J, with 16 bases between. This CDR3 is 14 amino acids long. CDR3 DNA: TGCAGCGTTGAAGATATTGGGACAACGCCAGGCTACACCTTC. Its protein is CSVEDIGTTPGYTF.

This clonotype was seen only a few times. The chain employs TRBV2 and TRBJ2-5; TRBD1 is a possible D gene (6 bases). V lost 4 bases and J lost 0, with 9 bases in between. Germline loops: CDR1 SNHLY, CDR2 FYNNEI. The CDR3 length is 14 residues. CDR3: CASSVQGYQETQYF. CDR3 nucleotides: TGTGCCAGCAGTGTCCAGGGGTACCAAGAGACCCAGTACTTC.

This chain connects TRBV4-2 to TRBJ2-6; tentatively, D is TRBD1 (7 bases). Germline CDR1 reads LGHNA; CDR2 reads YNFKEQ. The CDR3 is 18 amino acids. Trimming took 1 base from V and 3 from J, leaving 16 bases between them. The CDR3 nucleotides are TGTGCCAGCAGCCAAGTGGGCCAGGGGGGACTTGGGGCCAACGTCCTGACTTTC. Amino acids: CASSQVGQGGLGANVLTF.

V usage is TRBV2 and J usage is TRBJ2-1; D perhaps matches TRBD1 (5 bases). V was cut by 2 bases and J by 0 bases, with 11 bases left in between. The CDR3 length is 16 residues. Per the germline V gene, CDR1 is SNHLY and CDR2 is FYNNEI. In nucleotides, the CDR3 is TGTGCCAGCAGTGAAACAGGATCGCTCTCCTACAATGAGCAGTTCTTC. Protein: CASSETGSLSYNEQFF. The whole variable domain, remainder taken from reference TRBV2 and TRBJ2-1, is EPEVTQTPSHQVTQMGQEVILRCVPISNHLYFYWYRQILGQKVEFLVSFYNNEISEKSEIFDDQFSVERPDGSNFTLKIRSTKLEDSAMYFCASSETGSLSYNEQFFGPGTRLTVL.

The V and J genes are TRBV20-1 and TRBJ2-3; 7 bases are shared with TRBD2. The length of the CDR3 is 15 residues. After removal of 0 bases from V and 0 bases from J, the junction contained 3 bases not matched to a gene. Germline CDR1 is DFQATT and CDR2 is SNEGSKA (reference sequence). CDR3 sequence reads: CSARDLAVSTDTQYF. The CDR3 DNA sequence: TGCAGTGCTAGAGACCTAGCGGTTAGCACAGATACGCAGTATTTT.

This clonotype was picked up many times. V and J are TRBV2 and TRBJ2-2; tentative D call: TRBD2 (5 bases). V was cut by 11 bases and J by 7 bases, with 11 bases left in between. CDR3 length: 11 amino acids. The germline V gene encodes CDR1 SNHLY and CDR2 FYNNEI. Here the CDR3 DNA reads TGTGCCTGCGGACTGCTCGGGGAGCTGTTTTTT. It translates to CACGLLGELFF.

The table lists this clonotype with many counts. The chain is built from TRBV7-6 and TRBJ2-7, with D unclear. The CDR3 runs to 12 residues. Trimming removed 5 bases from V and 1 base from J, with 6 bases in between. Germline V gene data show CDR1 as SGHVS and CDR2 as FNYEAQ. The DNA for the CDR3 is TGTGCCAGCAGCGACGGTTCCTACGAGCAGTACTTC. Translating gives CASSDGSYEQYF.

CDR3 nucleotide sequence: TGTGCCAGCAGCGGGACAGTTTTGAACACTGAAGCTTTCTTT. Residues: CASSGTVLNTEAFF. The chain uses TRBV11-2 and TRBJ1-1; 7 positions match TRBD1. The length of the CDR3 is 14 residues. Germline loops: CDR1 SGHAT, CDR2 FQNNGV. V lost 5 bases, J lost 0 bases, and 3 bases stayed unmatched.

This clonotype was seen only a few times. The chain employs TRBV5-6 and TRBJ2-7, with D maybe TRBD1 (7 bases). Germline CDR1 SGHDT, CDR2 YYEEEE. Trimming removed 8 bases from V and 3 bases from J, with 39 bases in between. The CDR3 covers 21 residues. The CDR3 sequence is CASTGQFISPPIGPGSYEQYF. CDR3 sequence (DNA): TGTGCCAGTACGGGACAGTTTATCTCACCTCCGATCGGCCCCGGGAGCTACGAGCAGTACTTC.

CDR3 coding DNA: TGTGCCATCAGTGTTAAGGCCGCAGCCCCAAACACCGGGGAGCTGTTTTTT. Translation: CAISVKAAAPNTGELFF. The gene calls are TRBV10-3 and TRBJ2-2, with unresolved D. CDR1 is ENHRY, CDR2 SYGVKD, per germline. The CDR3 sequence is 17 residues long. V lost 4 bases and J 2 bases, leaving 17 bases between the germline ends.

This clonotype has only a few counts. The CDR3 DNA sequence: TGTGCCAGCAGTTTAGGGCGTGGACAACTGGAGAACTATGGCTACACCTTC. Translated, it gives CASSLGRGQLENYGYTF. The chain is built from TRBV12-3 or TRBV12-4 and TRBJ1-2; tentatively, D is TRBD1 (5 bases). V was pared by 1 base and J by 2 bases, with 17 bases between. This CDR3 has 17 amino acids.

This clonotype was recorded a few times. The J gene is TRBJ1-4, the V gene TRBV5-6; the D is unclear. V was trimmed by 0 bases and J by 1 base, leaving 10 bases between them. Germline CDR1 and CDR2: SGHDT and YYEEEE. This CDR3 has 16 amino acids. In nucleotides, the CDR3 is TGTGCCAGCAGCTTGGGACCGTCCCGAACTAATGAAAAACTGTTTTTT. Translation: CASSLGPSRTNEKLFF.

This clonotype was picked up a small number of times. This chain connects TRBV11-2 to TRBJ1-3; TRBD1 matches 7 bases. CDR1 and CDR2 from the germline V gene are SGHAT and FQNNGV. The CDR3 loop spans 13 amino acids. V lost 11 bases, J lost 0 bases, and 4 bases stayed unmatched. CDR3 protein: CACRTGSGNTIYF. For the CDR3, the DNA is TGTGCCTGCCGGACAGGCTCTGGAAACACCATATATTTT.